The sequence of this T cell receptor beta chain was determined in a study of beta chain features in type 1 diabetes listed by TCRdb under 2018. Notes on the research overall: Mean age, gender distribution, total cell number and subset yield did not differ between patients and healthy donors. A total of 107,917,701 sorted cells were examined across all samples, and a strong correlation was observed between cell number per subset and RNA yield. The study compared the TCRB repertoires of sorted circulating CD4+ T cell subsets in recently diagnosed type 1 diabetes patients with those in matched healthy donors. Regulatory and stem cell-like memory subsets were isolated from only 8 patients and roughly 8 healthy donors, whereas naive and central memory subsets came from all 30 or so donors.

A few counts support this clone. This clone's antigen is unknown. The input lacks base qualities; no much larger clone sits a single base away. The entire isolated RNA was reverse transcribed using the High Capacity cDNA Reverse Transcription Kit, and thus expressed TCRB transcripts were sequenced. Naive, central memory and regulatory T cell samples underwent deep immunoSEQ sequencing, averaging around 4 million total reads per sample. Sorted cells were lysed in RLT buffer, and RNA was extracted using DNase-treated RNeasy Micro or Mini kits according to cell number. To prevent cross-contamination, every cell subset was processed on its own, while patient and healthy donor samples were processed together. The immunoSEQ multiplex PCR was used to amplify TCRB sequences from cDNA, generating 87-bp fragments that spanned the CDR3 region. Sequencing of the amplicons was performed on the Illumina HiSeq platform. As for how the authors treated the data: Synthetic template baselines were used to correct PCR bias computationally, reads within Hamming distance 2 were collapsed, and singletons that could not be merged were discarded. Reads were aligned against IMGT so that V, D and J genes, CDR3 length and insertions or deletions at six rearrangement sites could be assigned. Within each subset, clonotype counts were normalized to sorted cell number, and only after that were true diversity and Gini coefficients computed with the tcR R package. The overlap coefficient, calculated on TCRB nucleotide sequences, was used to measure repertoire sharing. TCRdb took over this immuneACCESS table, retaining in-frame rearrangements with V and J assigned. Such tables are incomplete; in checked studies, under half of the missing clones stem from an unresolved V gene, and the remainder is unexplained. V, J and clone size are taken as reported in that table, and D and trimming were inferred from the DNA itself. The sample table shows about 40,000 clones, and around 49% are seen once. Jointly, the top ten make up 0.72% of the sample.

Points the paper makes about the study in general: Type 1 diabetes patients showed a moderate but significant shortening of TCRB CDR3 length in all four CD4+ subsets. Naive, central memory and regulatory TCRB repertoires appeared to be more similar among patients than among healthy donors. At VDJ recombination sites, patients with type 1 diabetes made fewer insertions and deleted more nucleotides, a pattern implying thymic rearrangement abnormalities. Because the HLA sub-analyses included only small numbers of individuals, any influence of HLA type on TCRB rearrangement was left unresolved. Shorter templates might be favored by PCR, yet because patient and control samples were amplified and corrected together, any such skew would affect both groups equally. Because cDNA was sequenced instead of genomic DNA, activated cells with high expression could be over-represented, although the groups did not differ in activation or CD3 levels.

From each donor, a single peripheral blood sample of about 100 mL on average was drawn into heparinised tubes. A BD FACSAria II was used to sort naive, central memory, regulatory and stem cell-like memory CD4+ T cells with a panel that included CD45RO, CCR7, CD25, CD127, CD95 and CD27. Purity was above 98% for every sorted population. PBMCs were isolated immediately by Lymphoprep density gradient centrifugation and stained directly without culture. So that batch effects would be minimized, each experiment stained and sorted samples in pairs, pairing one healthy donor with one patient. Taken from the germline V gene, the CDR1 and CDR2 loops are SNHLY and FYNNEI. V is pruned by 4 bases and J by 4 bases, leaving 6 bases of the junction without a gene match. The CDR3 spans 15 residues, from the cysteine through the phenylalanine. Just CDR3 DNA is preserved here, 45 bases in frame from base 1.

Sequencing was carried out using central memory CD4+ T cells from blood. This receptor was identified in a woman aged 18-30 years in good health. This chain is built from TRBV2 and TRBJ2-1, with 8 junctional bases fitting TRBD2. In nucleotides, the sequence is TGTGCCAGCAGTGTCGGGGGGGCGGGATACAATGAGCAGTTCTTC. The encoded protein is CASSVGGAGYNEQFF. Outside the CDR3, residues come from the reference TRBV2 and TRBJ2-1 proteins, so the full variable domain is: EPEVTQTPSHQVTQMGQEVILRCVPISNHLYFYWYRQILGQKVEFLVSFYNNEISEKSEIFDDQFSVERPDGSNFTLKIRSTKLEDSAMYFCASSVGGAGYNEQFFGPGTRLTVL.